Listed below are T cell receptor beta chains from one sample, sequenced in a study of cytomegalovirus exposure and HLA in healthy donors. The data were produced by immunoSEQ multiplex PCR, yet TCRdb's version contains in-frame clones alone and is incomplete. The sample lists just over 150,000 clones, about 85% occurring once. What was sequenced was PBMCs. All receptors derive from a woman under 30 in good health and CMV-seronegative. The CDR3 runs from the conserved cysteine through the conserved F or W. A D gene is named only where the DNA matches it firmly. Clone size is stated in some rows and not others, as once, few, many or a class when expanded.

j_call d_call v_call clone_size cdr3_aa cdr3_nt
TRBJ2-1 TRBD2 TRBV13 - CASSLDVAGVGGSYNEQFF TGTGCCAGCAGCTTAGATGTAGCGGGAGTAGGGGGTTCCTACAATGAGCAGTTCTTC
TRBJ2-7 TRBD1 TRBV30 - CAWSVPGTGPNEQYF TGTGCCTGGAGTGTCCCCGGGACAGGGCCAAATGAGCAGTACTTC
TRBJ2-1 TRBD1 TRBV10-3 - CAITRDRGLRYNEQFF TGTGCCATCACCCGGGACAGGGGGCTTCGCTACAATGAGCAGTTCTTC
TRBJ2-7 TRBD1 TRBV7-9 - CASSFGTVLNEQYF TGTGCCAGCAGCTTCGGGACAGTACTCAACGAGCAGTACTTC
TRBJ2-3 - TRBV7-2 - CASSLERATDTQYF TGTGCCAGCAGCTTAGAGAGGGCTACAGATACGCAGTATTTT
TRBJ1-2 TRBD1 TRBV19 - CASSWDRVPGYTF TGTGCCAGTAGTTGGGACAGGGTCCCAGGCTACACCTTC
TRBJ2-1 TRBD2 TRBV6-5 - CASSRLAGGSHEQFF TGTGCCAGCAGCAGACTAGCGGGAGGGTCCCATGAGCAGTTCTTC
TRBJ2-7 TRBD1 TRBV10-3 - CAISESGTGAYEQYF TGTGCCATCAGTGAGTCGGGGACAGGGGCCTACGAGCAGTACTTC
TRBJ2-7 - TRBV7-8 - CASSLWTESSYEQYF TGTGCCAGCAGCTTATGGACTGAGAGCTCCTACGAGCAGTACTTC
TRBJ2-2 - TRBV6-4 - CASSAGPGDTGELFF TGTGCCAGCAGTGCCGGGCCGGGGGACACCGGGGAGCTGTTTTTT
TRBJ2-5 TRBD1 TRBV18 - CASSPLGQGETQYF TGTGCCAGCTCACCACTCGGACAGGGAGAGACCCAGTACTTC
TRBJ2-3 TRBD1 TRBV4-1 - CASSPLTGIRDTQYF TGCGCCAGCAGCCCCCTGACAGGGATCCGAGATACGCAGTATTTT
TRBJ2-7 TRBD1 TRBV19 - CASSITGGSTYEQYF TGTGCCAGTAGTATAACAGGGGGCTCGACCTACGAGCAGTACTTC
TRBJ1-6 TRBD1 TRBV11-2 - CASSWSYRGASNSPLHF TGTGCCAGCAGCTGGTCCTACAGGGGGGCGTCTAATTCACCCCTCCACTTT
TRBJ1-5 - TRBV28 - CASSPAGGLVISQPQHF TGTGCCAGCAGTCCCGCGGGGGGCTTGGTCATTAGTCAGCCCCAGCATTTT
TRBJ2-5 TRBD1 TRBV6-7 - CASSPQGAWETQYF TGTGCCAGCAGCCCCCAGGGGGCGTGGGAGACCCAGTACTTC
TRBJ1-3 - TRBV7-3 - CASSLYSGNTIYF TGTGCCAGCAGCTTATATTCCGGAAACACCATATATTTT
TRBJ2-7 TRBD2 TRBV27 - CASSLVYTSGSSEQYF TGTGCCAGCAGTTTAGTATATACTAGCGGGAGTTCTGAGCAGTACTTC
TRBJ2-1 TRBD2 TRBV7-2 once CASSPTQLAGGRVEQFF TGTGCCAGCAGCCCAACGCAACTAGCGGGGGGGCGAGTTGAGCAGTTCTTC
TRBJ2-3 - TRBV9 - CASSGKMTGVIDTQYF TGTGCCAGCAGCGGTAAAATGACGGGAGTGATAGATACGCAGTATTTT
TRBJ2-3 - TRBV5-4 once CASSGGGATDTQYF TGTGCCAGCAGCGGCGGCGGAGCCACAGATACGCAGTATTTT
TRBJ1-2 - TRBV2 - CASMTTLNYGYTF TGTGCCAGCATGACAACCTTAAACTATGGCTACACCTTC
TRBJ1-2 - TRBV2 few CASSRGSPSSGYTF TGTGCCAGCAGTAGAGGTAGCCCCTCGAGTGGCTACACCTTC
TRBJ2-5 TRBD2 TRBV7-2 - CASTLSGGAKTQYF TGTGCCAGCACCTTAAGCGGGGGGGCGAAGACCCAGTACTTC
TRBJ2-7 - TRBV7-9 - CASSAGRSYEQYF TGTGCCAGCAGCGCAGGGCGCTCCTACGAGCAGTACTTC
TRBJ1-3 TRBD1 TRBV2 - CASSVDRVENTIYF TGTGCCAGCAGTGTAGACAGGGTGGAAAACACCATATATTTT
TRBJ2-1 - TRBV9 - CASSVAGTPYNEQFF TGTGCCAGCAGCGTAGCCGGGACACCCTACAATGAGCAGTTCTTC
TRBJ2-3 TRBD2 TRBV10-3 - CAISGGLAGGRTDTQYF TGTGCCATCAGTGGGGGCTTAGCGGGGGGCCGCACAGATACGCAGTATTTT
TRBJ1-5 - TRBV28 - CASRPGQLPNQPQHF TGTGCCAGCAGGCCCGGACAGCTCCCCAATCAGCCCCAGCATTTT
TRBJ2-5 TRBD2 TRBV5-1 - CASSYSGSYQETQYF TGCGCCAGCAGTTATAGCGGGAGCTACCAAGAGACCCAGTACTTC
TRBJ1-5 - TRBV6-6 - CASKFRGSNQPQHF TGTGCCAGCAAATTTCGAGGGAGCAATCAGCCCCAGCATTTT
TRBJ2-2 TRBD2 TRBV18 - CASSPSSGRVGELFF TGTGCCAGCTCACCCTCTAGCGGGAGGGTCGGGGAGCTGTTTTTT
TRBJ2-7 TRBD1 TRBV18 - CASSLQGQGSAEQYF TGTGCCAGCTCACTTCAGGGACAGGGTTCTGCCGAGCAGTACTTC
TRBJ2-7 TRBD2 TRBV2 - CASSPLSGAYEQYF TGTGCCAGCAGTCCCCTGAGCGGGGCCTACGAGCAGTACTTC
TRBJ2-1 TRBD2 TRBV5-1 - CASSFMASGNNEQFF TGCGCCAGCAGCTTCATGGCTAGCGGAAACAATGAGCAGTTCTTC
TRBJ1-6 TRBD1 TRBV25-1 few CASSWGQFNSPLHF TGTGCCAGCAGTTGGGGACAGTTCAATTCACCCCTCCACTTT
TRBJ2-5 - TRBV29-1 - CSVEAIPRGFRRQETQYF TGCAGCGTTGAAGCCATCCCGCGGGGCTTTCGGAGACAAGAGACCCAGTACTTC
TRBJ2-5 - TRBV20-1 - CSATREETQYF TGCAGTGCAACCCGGGAAGAGACCCAGTACTTC
TRBJ2-6 TRBD2 TRBV15 - CATSRDSQREWSGANVLTF TGTGCCACCAGCAGAGATAGTCAGCGGGAGTGGTCCGGGGCCAACGTCCTGACTTTC
TRBJ2-3 TRBD2 TRBV25-1 - CASSEGGGRTDTQYF TGTGCCAGCAGTGAGGGCGGGGGACGCACAGATACGCAGTATTTT
TRBJ2-7 TRBD1 TRBV10-3 - CAISEVVGQGSHEQYF TGTGCCATCAGTGAAGTGGTGGGACAGGGTAGCCACGAGCAGTACTTC
TRBJ2-7 - TRBV2 - CASSDGQQTYEQYF TGTGCCAGCAGTGACGGACAGCAAACCTACGAGCAGTACTTC
TRBJ1-1 - TRBV21-1 - CASIKSRTGRLNTEAFF TGTGCCAGCATCAAATCCCGGACAGGAAGACTCAACACTGAAGCTTTCTTT